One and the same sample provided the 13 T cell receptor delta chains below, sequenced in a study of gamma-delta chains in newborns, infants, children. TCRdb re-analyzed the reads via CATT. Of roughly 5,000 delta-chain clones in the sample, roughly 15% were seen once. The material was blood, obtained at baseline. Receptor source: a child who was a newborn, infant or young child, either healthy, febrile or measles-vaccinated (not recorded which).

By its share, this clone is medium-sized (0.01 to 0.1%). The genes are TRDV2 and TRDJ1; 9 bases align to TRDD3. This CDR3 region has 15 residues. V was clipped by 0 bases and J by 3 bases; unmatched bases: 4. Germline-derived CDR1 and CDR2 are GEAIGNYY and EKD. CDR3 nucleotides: TGTGCCTGTGACACCTGGGGGATAACCTCCGATAAACTCATCTTT. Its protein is CACDTWGITSDKLIF.

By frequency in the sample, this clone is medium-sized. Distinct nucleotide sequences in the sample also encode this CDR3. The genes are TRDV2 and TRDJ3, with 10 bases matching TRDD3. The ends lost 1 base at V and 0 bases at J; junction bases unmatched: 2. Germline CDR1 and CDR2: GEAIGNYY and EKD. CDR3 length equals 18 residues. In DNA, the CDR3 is TGTGCCTGTGACACTGGGGGATACAGCTCCTGGGACACCCGACAGATGTTTTTC. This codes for CACDTGGYSSWDTRQMFF.

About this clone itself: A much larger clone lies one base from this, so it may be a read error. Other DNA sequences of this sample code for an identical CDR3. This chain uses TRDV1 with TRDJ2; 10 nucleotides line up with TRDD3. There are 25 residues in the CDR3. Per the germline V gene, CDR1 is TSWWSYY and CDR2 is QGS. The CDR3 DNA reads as TGTGCTCTTGGGGATGCACCTTCCCCCGTTCTACTGGGGGATCCCTCTCGCGCCCCTACAGCACAACTCTTCTTC. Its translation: CALGDAPSPVLLGDPSRAPTAQLFF.

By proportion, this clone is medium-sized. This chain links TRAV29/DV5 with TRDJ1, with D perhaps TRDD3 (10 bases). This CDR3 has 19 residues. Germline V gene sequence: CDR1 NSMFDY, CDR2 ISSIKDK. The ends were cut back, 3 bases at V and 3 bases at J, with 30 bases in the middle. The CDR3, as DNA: TGTGCAGCAACCCTTCCTACAGCCGGGGGATACGCCTGGGCCGATAAACTCATCTTT. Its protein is CAATLPTAGGYAWADKLIF. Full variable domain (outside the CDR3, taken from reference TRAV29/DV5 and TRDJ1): DQQVKQNSPSLSVQEGRISILNCDYTNSMFDYFLWYKKYPAEGPTFLISISSIKDKNEDGRFTVFLNKSAKHLSLHIVPSQPGDSAVYFCAATLPTAGGYAWADKLIFGKGTRVTVEP.

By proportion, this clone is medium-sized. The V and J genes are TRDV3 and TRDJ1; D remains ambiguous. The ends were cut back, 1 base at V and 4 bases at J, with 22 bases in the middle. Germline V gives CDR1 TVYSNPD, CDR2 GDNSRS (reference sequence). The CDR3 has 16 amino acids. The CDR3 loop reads CAFKVRPKVVSDKLIF. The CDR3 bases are TGTGCCTTTAAGGTCCGCCCCAAGGTGGTTAGCGATAAACTCATCTTT. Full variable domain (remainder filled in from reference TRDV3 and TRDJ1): CDKVTQSSPDQTVASGSEVVLLCTYDTVYSNPDLFWYRIRPDYSFQFVFYGDNSRSEGADFTQGRFSVKHILTQKAFHLVISPVRTEDSATYYCAFKVRPKVVSDKLIFGKGTRVTVEP.

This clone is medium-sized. The CDR3 bases are TGTGCCTGTGACACCCTAAGCTCTTCCTACGTCGAACTGGGGGACACCGATAAACTCATCTTT. It specifies CACDTLSSSYVELGDTDKLIF. J is TRDJ1 and V is TRDV2; D tentatively fits TRDD2 or TRDD3 (8 bases each). Germline V gene sequence: CDR1 GEAIGNYY, CDR2 EKD. V was cut by 0 bases and J by 0 bases, with 28 bases left in between. The CDR3 consists of 21 residues.

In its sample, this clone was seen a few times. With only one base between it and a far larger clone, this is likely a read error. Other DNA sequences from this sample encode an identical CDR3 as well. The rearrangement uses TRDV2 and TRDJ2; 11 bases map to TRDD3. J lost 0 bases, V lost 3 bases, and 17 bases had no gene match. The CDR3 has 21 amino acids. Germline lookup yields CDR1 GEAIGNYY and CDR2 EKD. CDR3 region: CACDPLLPGGGYGSLTAQLFF. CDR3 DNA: TGTGCCTGTGACCCCCTCCTGCCGGGTGGGGGATACGGTTCTTTGACAGCACAACTCTTCTTT.

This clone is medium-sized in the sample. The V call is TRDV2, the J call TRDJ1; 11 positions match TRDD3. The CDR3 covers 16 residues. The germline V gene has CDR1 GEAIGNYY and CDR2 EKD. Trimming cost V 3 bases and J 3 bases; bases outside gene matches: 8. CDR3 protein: CACDVLGDKGADKLIF. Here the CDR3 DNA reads TGTGCCTGTGACGTACTGGGGGATAAGGGCGCCGATAAACTCATCTTT.

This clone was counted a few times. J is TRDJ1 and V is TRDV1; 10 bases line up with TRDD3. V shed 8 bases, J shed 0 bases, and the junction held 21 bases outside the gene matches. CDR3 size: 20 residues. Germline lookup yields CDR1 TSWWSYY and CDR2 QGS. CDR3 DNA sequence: TGTGCTCTTACCCCTTCCTCCTGGGGGATAGGCCCCCCGTACACCGATAAACTCATCTTT. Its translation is CALTPSSWGIGPPYTDKLIF.

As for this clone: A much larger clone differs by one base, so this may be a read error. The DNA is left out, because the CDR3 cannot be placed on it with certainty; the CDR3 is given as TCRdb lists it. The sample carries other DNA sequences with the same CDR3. The CDR3 loop is CALGGTAFLRFGWGIRADKLIF. This chain connects TRDV1 to TRDJ1; TRDD3, as called in the table, went unchecked against the DNA. The CDR3 has 22 residues if both end residues are counted. Germline CDR1 TSWWSYY, CDR2 QGS.

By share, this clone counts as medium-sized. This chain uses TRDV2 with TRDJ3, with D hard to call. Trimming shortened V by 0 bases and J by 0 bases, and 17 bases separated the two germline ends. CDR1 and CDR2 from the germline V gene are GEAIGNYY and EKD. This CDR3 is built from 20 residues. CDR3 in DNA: TGTGCCTGTGACACCGCCGACACACTTACGGCCTCCTGGGACACCCGACAGATGTTTTTC. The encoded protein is CACDTADTLTASWDTRQMFF.

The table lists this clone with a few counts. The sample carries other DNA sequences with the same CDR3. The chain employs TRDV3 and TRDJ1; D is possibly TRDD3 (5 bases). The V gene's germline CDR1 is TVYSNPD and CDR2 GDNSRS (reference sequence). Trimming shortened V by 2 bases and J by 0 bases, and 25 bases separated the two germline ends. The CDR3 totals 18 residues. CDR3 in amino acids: CAFFRLIGDPPYTDKLIF. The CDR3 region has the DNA TGTGCCTTTTTCCGCCTAATTGGGGACCCTCCTTACACCGATAAACTCATCTTT.

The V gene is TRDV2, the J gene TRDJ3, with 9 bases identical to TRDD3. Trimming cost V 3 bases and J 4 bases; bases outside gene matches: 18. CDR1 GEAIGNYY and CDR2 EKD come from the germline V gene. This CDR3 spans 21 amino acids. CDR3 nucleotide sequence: TGTGCCTGTGACCCCTGGGGATCCGGGACTGGGGGACCTTGGGACACCCGACAGATGTTTTTC. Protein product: CACDPWGSGTGGPWDTRQMFF.